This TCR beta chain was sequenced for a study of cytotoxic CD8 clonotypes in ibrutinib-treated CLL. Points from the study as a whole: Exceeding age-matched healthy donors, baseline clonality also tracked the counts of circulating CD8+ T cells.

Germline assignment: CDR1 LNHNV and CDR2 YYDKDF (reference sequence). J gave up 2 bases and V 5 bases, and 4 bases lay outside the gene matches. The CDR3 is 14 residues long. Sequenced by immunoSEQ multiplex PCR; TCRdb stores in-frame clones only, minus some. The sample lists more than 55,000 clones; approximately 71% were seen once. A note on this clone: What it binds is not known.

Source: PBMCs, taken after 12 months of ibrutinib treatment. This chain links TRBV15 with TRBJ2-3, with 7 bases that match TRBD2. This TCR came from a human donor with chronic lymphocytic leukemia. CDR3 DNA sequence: TGTGCCACCAGCGCGGGAGACCTCACAGATACGCAGTATTTT. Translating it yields CATSAGDLTDTQYF.